The text below deals with one TCR beta chain. Its specificity is unknown. The data stem from a study of T-cell memory formation after mild COVID-19. General study results and limits: Whereas later expanders leaned CD4+, clones contracting day 15 to 85 showed a balanced CD4/CD8 makeup. Memory from before infection featured some responding clones, which suggests cross-reactive memory joined.

The CDR3 runs to 15 residues. Germline CDR1 reads SGHRS; CDR2 reads YFSETQ. The V gene lost 0 bases and the J gene lost 4 bases, with 13 bases spanning the gap. Constant-segment-primed 5'RACE gave TCR alpha and TCR beta cDNA libraries with sample barcodes and UMIs. TCRdb re-analysed the 5' RACE reads in MiXCR, keeping a single row per CDR3 protein. Here the sample spans about 310,000 distinct CDR3 sequences, less than 20% being singletons. The chain carries TRBV5-1 and TRBJ1-1, with D hard to call. The source is a man aged 18-30 years who had mild COVID-19 (a few samples of this study predate the infection). Cell type and time point are not known. The sequenced material came from PBMCs or a T cell subset sorted from them (not recorded which). CDR3: CASSLAPGAGTEAFF. CDR3 DNA: TGCGCCAGCAGCTTGGCCCCCGGCGCGGGCACTGAAGCTTTCTTT.